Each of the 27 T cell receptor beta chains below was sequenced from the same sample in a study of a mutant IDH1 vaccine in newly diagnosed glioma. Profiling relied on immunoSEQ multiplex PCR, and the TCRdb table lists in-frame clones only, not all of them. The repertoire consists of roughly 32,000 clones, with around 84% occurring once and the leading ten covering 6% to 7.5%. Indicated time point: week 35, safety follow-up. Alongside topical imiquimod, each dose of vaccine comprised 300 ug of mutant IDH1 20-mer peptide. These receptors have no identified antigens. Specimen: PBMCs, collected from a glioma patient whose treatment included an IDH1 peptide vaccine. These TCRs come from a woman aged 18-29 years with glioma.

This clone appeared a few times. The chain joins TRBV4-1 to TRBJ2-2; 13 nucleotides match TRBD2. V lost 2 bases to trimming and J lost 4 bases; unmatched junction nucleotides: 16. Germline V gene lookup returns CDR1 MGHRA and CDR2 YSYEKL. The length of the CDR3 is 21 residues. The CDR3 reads CASSQRISGLAGVRATGELFF. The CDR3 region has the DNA TGCGCCAGCAGCCAAAGGATCAGCGGACTAGCGGGAGTCCGGGCCACCGGGGAGCTGTTTTTT.

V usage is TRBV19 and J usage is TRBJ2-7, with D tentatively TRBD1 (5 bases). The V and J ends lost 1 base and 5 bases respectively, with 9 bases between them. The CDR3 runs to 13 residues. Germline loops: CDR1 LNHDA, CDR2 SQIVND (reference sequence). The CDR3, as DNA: TGTGCCAGTAGTATAGTTTGGGGCGACGAGCAGTACTTC. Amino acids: CASSIVWGDEQYF.

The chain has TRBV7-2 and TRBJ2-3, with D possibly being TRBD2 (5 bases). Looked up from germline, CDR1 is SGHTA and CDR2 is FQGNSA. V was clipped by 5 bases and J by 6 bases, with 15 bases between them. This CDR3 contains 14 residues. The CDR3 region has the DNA TGTGCCAGCAGCCCGCCGGGGTTTGGGGATACGCAGTATTTT. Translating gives CASSPPGFGDTQYF.

The CDR3 loop reads CASSQAAGYGEQFF. The DNA for the CDR3 is TGCGCCAGCAGCCAAGCTGCCGGTTACGGTGAGCAGTTCTTC. The chain joins TRBV4-3 to TRBJ2-1; D is uncertain. CDR1 is LGHNA and CDR2 is YSLEER in the germline V gene. Deletions cut 1 base from V and 9 bases from J, with 13 bases between. The CDR3 is made up of 14 amino acids.

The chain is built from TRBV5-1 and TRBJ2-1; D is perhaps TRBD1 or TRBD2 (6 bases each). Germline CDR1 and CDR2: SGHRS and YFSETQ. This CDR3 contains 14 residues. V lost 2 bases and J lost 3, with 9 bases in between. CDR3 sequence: CASSFGGSYNEQFF. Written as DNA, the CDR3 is TGCGCCAGCAGCTTCGGGGGCAGCTACAATGAGCAGTTCTTC. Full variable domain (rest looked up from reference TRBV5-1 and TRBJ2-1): KAGVTQTPRYLIKTRGQQVTLSCSPISGHRSVSWYQQTPGQGLQFLFEYFSETQRNKGNFPGRFSGRQFSNSRSEMNVSTLELGDSALYLCASSFGGSYNEQFFGPGTRLTVL.

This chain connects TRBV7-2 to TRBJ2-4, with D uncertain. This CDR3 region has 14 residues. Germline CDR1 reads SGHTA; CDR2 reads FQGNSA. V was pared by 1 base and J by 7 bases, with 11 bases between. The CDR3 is CASSLGVGRNIQYF. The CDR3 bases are TGTGCCAGCAGCTTAGGGGTCGGACGGAACATTCAGTACTTC.

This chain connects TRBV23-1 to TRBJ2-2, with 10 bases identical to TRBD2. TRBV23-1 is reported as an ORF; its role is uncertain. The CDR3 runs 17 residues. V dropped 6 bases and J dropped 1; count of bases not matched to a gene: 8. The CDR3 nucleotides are TGCGCCAGCAGCCACTCTACTAGCGGGGTGAACACCGGGGAGCTGTTTTTT. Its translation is CASSHSTSGVNTGELFF.

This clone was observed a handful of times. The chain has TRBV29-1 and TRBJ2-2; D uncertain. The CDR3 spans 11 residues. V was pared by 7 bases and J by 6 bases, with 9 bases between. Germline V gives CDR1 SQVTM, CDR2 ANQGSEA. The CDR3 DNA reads TGCAGCGCCTCCGCTCCCGGGGAGCTGTTTTTT. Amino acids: CSASAPGELFF.

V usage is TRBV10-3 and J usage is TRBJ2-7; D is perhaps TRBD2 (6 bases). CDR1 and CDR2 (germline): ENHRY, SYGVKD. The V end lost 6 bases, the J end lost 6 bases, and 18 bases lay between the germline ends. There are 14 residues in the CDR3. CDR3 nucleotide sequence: TGTGCCATCAGCGGATTAGCTGGGGGACTCGAGCAGTACTTC. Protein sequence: CAISGLAGGLEQYF.

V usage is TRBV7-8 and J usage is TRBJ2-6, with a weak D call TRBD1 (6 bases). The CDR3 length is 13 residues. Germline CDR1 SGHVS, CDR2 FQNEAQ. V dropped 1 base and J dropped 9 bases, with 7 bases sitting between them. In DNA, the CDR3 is TGTGCCAGCAGCTTAGACAGGGACAACGTCCTGACTTTC. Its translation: CASSLDRDNVLTF.

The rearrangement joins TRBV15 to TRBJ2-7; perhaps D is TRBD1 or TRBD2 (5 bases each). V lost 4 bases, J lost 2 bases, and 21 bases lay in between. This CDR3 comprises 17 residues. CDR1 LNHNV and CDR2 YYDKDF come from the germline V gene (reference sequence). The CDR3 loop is CATSNGLGRLLTYEQYF. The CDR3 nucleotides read TGTGCCACCAGCAACGGATTGGGACGGTTGTTGACCTACGAGCAGTACTTC. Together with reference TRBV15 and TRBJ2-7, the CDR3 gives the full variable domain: DAMVIQNPRYQVTQFGKPVTLSCSQTLNHNVMYWYQQKSSQAPKLLFHYYDKDFNNEADTPDNFQSRRPNTSFCFLDIRSPGLGDTAMYLCATSNGLGRLLTYEQYFGPGTRLTVT.

The CDR3 coding sequence is TGTGCCAGCAGTCCCCCTAGCGAAAGGCACAAGCCCCAGCATTTT. Its protein product is CASSPPSERHKPQHF. J is TRBJ1-5 and V is TRBV28; no clear D. CDR1 and CDR2 from the germline V gene are MDHEN and SYDVKM. With 5 bases removed from V and 8 bases from J, the gap between germline ends came to 19 bases. The CDR3 length is 15 residues.

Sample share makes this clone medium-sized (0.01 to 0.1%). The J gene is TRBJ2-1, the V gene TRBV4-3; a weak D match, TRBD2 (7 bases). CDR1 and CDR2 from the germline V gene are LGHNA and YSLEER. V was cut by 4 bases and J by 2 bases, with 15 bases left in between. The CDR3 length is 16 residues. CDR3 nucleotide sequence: TGCGCCAGCAGCCGAGGGGGACTACCGACCTACAATGAGCAGTTCTTC. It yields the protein CASSRGGLPTYNEQFF.

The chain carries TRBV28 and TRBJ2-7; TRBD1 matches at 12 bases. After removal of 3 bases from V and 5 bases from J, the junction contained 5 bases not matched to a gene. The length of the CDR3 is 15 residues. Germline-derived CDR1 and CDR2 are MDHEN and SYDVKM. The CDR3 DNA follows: TGTGCCAGCAGTTTGGCGGGACAGGGGGCTAACGAGCAGTACTTC. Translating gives CASSLAGQGANEQYF.

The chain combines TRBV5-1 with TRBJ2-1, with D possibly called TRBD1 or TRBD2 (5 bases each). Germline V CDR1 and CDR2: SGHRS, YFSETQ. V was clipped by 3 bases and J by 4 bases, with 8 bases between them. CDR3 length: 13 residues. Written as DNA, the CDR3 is TGCGCCAGCAGCTGGGGGATGTACAATGAGCAGTTCTTC. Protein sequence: CASSWGMYNEQFF.

DNA for the CDR3: TGTGCCAGCAGCTTCTCCGGGGGTACGCAGTATTTT. Amino acid sequence: CASSFSGGTQYF. The rearrangement uses TRBV5-6 and TRBJ2-3, with TRBD2 as a possible D gene (6 bases). CDR3 length: 12 residues. The germline V gene encodes CDR1 SGHDT and CDR2 YYEEEE. Trimming removed 2 bases from V and 8 bases from J, with 9 bases in between.

The chain's CDR3 is CASSQDLAGATDTQYF. The DNA for the CDR3 is TGCGCCAGCAGCCAAGACCTAGCGGGAGCTACAGATACGCAGTATTTT. The rearrangement uses TRBV4-3 and TRBJ2-3; 10 bases line up with TRBD2. Trimming cost V 0 bases and J 3 bases; bases outside gene matches: 3. Looked up from germline, CDR1 is LGHNA and CDR2 is YSLEER. CDR3 length equals 16 residues.

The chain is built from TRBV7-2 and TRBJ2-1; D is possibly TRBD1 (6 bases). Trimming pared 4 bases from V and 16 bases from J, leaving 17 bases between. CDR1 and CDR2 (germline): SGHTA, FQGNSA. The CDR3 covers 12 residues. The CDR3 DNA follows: TGTGCCAGCAGCTCCGTTGGACAGTTTATATTCTTC. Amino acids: CASSSVGQFIFF.

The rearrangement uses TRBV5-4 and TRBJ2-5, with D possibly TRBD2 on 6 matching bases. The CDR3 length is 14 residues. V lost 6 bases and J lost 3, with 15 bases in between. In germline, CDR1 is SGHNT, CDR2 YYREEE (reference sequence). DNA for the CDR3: TGTGCCAGCACCCTGGGGGGAGGAGAAGAGACCCAGTACTTC. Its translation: CASTLGGGEETQYF. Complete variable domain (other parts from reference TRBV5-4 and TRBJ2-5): ETGVTQSPTHLIKTRGQQVTLRCSSQSGHNTVSWYQQALGQGPQFIFQYYREEENGRGNFPPRFSGLQFPNYSSELNVNALELDDSALYLCASTLGGGEETQYFGPGTRLLVL.

CDR3 residues: CASSTRDRDRVSEQFF. The CDR3 DNA sequence: TGTGCCAGCAGCACTCGAGACCGGGACAGGGTCTCCGAGCAGTTCTTC. The rearrangement uses TRBV11-3 and TRBJ2-1; 9 positions match TRBD1. Germline V gene lookup returns CDR1 SGHNT and CDR2 YENEEA. The CDR3 contains 16 residues. Trimming removed 5 bases from V and 10 bases from J; junction bases left unmatched: 15.

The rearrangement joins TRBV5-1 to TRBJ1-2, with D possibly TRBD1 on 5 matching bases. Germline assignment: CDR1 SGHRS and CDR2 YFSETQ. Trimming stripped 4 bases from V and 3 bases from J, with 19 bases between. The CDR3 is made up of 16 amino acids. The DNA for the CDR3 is TGCGCCAGCAGCCCGACTTTAGGGGAGGAGGACTATGGCTACACCTTC. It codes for CASSPTLGEEDYGYTF.

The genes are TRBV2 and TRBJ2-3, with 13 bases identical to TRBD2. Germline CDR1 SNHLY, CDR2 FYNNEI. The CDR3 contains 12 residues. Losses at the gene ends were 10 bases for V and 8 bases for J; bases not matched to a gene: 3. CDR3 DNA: TGTGCCACGGGGACTAGCGGGATTACGCAGTATTTT. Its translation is CATGTSGITQYF.

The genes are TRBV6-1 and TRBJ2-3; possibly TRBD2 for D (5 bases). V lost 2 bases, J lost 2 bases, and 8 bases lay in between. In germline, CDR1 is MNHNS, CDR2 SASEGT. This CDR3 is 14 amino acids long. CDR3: CASSEWEFTDTQYF. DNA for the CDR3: TGTGCCAGCAGTGAATGGGAGTTCACAGATACGCAGTATTTT.

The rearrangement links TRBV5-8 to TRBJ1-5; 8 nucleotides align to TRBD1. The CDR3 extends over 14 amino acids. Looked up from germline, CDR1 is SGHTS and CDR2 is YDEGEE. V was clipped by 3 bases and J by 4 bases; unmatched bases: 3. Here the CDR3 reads CASSSTGANQPQHF. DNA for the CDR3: TGTGCCAGCAGCTCGACAGGGGCAAATCAGCCCCAGCATTTT.

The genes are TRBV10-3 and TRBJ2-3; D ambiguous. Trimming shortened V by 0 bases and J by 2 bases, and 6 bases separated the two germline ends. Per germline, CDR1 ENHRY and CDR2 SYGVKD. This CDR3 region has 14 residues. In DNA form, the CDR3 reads TGTGCCATCAGTGAGTCACCATACACAGATACGCAGTATTTT. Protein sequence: CAISESPYTDTQYF.

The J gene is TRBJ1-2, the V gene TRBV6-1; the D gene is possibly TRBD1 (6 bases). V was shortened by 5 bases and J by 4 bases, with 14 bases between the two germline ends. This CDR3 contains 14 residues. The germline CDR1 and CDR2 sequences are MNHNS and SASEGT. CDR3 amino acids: CASSLQGWGYGYTF. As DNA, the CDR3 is TGTGCCAGCAGTTTACAGGGTTGGGGCTATGGCTACACCTTC.

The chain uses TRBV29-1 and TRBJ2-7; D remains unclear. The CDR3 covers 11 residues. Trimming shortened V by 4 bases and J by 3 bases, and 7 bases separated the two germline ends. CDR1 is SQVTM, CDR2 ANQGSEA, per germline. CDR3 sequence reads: CSVGEFYEQYF. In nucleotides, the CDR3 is TGCAGCGTTGGAGAGTTCTACGAGCAGTACTTC.